This TCR beta chain was obtained from a study of T cell repertoires in cytomegalovirus infection. At the level of the study: Based on public TCR beta signatures, there were indications of CMV infection and of a matching HLA type. Study-level findings and limits: Cumulative frequency of public TCR beta families picked out carriers of CMV plus the relevant HLA. Clonotype analysis showed dominance of the ex vivo response by HLA-C-restricted CMV-specific TCR beta clonotypes.

From the reads, TCRdb called clonotypes with MiXCR, one entry per CDR3 protein. The sample includes more than 150,000 distinct CDR3 sequences, under 30% of them seen just once. V lost 4 bases, J lost 5 bases, and 8 bases stayed unmatched. CDR1 SGHVS and CDR2 FNYEAQ come from the germline V gene. The length of the CDR3 is 16 residues. This clonotype was detected only a few times. Its specificity is not known. The specimen sequenced was PBMCs. The V call is TRBV7-6, the J call TRBJ2-2; 9 nucleotides agree with TRBD1. The sequence was collected from a human donor in good health (CMV status not recorded). Some clones in this sample may be carry-over from other donors' samples. CDR3 coding DNA: TGTGCCAGCAGCTCCCCGGGACAGGGAGTAACCGGGGAGCTGTTTTTT. Translating gives CASSSPGQGVTGELFF.